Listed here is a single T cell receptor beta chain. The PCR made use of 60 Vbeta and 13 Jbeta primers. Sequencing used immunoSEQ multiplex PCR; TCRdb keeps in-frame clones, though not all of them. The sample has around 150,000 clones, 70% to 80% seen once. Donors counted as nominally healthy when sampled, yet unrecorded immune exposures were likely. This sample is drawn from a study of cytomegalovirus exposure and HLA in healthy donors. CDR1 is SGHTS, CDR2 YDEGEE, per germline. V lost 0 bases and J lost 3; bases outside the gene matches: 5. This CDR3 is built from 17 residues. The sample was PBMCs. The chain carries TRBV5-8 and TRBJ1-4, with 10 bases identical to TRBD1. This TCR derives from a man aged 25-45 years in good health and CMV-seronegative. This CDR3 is CASSLADRGPANEKLFF. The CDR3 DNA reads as TGTGCCAGCAGCTTGGCTGACAGGGGGCCGGCTAATGAAAAACTGTTTTTT.